This TCR beta chain was profiled in a study of blood T cells in healthy people across ages. Only a few counts were recorded for this clonotype. V lost 4 bases and J lost 8, with 17 bases in between. CDR3 size: 15 residues. Germline CDR1 MDHEN, CDR2 SYDVKM. Combining a sample-barcoded 5' primer with a J-beta primer mix, a second PCR ran for roughly 7 to 11 cycles. Each CDR3 protein gets one entry after TCRdb re-called the 5' RACE reads with MiXCR. The sample holds 710,000 or so distinct CDR3 sequences, about 20% seen once. The chain has TRBV28 and TRBJ1-4, with D maybe TRBD1 (6 bases). This receptor was identified in a man in his 70s in good health. Sequences were obtained from blood. The chain's CDR3 is CASSSQQGLGEKLFF. DNA of the CDR3: TGTGCCAGCAGTTCCCAACAGGGTCTGGGGGAAAAACTGTTTTTT.